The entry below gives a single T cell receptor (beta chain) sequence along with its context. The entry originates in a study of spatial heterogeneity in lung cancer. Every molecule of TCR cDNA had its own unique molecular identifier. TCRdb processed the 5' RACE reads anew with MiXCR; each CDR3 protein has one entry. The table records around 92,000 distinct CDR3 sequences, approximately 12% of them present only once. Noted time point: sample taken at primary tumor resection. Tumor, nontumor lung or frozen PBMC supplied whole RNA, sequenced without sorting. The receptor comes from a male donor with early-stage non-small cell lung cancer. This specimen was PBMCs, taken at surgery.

The CDR3 sequence: CASSPLIAGLQETQYF. CDR3 nucleotides: TGTGCCAGCAGCCCACTTATCGCAGGGTTACAAGAGACCCAGTACTTC. The gene calls are TRBV11-2 and TRBJ2-5; weak D call: TRBD1 (5 bases). With 5 bases removed from V and 2 bases from J, the gap between germline ends came to 18 bases. Germline values: CDR1 SGHAT, CDR2 FQNNGV. CDR3 length equals 16 residues.